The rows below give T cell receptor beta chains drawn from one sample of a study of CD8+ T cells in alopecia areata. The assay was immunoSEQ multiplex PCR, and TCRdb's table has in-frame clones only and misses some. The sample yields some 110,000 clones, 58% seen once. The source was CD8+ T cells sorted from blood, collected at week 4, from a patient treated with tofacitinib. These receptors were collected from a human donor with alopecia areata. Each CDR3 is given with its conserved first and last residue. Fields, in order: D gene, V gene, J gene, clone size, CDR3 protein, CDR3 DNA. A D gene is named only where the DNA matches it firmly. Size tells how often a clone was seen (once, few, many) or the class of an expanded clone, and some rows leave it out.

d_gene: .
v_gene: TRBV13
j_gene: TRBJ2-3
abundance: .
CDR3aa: CASSLVPAPDTQYF
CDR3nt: TGTGCCAGCAGCTTAGTTCCGGCTCCAGATACGCAGTATTTT

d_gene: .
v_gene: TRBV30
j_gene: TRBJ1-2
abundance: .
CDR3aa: CAWSGGGGLVGYTF
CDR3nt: TGTGCCTGGAGTGGCGGGGGGGGACTCGTCGGCTACACCTTC

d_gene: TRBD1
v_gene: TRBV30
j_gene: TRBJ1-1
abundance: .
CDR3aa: CAWSVLWGQGFDTEAFF
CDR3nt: TGTGCCTGGAGTGTATTATGGGGACAGGGTTTCGACACTGAAGCTTTCTTT

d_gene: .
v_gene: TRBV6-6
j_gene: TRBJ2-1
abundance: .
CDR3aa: CASSSSNEQFF
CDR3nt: TGTGCCAGCAGTAGTAGCAATGAGCAGTTCTTC

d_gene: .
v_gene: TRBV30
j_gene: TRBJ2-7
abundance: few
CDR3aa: CAWSVGLVYEQYF
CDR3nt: TGTGCCTGGAGTGTAGGATTGGTCTACGAGCAGTACTTC

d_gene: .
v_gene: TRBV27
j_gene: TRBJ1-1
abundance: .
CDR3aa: CASSFSLRNTEAFF
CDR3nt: TGTGCCAGCAGTTTCTCGCTCAGGAACACTGAAGCTTTCTTT

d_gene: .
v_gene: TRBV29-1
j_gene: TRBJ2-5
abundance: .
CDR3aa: CSVGAETQYF
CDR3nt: TGCAGCGTTGGGGCAGAGACCCAGTACTTC

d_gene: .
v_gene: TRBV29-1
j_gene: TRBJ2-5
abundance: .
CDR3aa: CSVEGREETQYF
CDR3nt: TGCAGCGTTGAAGGCAGGGAAGAGACCCAGTACTTC

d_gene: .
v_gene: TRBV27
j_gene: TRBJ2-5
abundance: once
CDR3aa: CASSGQGGIETQYF
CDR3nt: TGTGCCAGCAGTGGGCAGGGTGGAATAGAGACCCAGTACTTC

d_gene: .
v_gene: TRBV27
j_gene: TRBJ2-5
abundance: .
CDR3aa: CASSSSGIGETQYF
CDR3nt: TGTGCCAGCAGTTCTTCAGGGATCGGGGAGACCCAGTACTTC

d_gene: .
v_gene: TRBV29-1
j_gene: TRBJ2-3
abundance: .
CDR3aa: CTALGTDTQYF
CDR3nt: TGCACCGCGCTTGGCACAGATACGCAGTATTTT

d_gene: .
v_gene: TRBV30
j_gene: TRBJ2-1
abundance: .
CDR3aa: CARGGYEQFF
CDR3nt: TGTGCCAGGGGGGGATATGAGCAGTTCTTC

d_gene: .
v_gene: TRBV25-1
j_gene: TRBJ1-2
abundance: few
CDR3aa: CASSETVYGYTF
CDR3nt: TGTGCCAGCAGTGAAACGGTCTATGGCTACACCTTC

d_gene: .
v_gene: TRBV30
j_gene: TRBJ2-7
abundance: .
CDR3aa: CAWSSGPRRDF
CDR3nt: TGTGCCTGGAGTTCCGGGCCCCGGCGGGACTTC

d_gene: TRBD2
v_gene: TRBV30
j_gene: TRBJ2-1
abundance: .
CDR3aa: CACTGGSSYNEQFF
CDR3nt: TGTGCCTGCACGGGGGGAAGCTCCTACAATGAGCAGTTCTTC

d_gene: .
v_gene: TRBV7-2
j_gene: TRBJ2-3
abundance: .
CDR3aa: CASSTNPSTDTQYF
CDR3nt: TGTGCCAGCAGCACAAACCCCAGCACAGATACGCAGTATTTT

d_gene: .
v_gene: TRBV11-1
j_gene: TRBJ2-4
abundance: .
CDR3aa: CASRSSRGGRNIQYF
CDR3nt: TGTGCCAGCAGGTCGAGCCGGGGAGGCCGAAACATTCAGTACTTC

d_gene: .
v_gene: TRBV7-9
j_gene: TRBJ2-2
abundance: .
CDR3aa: CASSPAALLAAGELFF
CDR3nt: TGTGCCAGCAGCCCTGCGGCGTTGCTAGCCGCCGGGGAGCTGTTTTTT

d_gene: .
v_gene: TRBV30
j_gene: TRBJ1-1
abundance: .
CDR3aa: CAWSAGLNTEAFF
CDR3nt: TGTGCCTGGAGTGCTGGATTGAACACTGAAGCTTTCTTT

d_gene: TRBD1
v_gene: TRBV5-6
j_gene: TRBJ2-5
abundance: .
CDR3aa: CASSLVRRQGVQETQYF
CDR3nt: TGTGCCAGCAGCTTAGTTCGGCGACAGGGGGTCCAAGAGACCCAGTACTTC

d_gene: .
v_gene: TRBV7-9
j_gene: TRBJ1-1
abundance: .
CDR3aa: CASEALSNTEAFF
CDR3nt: TGTGCCAGTGAGGCGCTTTCGAACACTGAAGCTTTCTTT

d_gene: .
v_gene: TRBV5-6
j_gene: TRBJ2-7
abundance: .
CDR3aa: CASSFGREQYF
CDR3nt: TGTGCCAGCAGCTTTGGGCGCGAGCAGTACTTC

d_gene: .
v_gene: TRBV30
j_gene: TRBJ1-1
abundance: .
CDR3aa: CAWTIGSSGSMAFF
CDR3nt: TGTGCCTGGACAATAGGGTCTTCGGGGAGCATGGCTTTCTTT

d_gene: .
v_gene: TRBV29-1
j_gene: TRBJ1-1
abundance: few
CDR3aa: CSVINGGAEAFF
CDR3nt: TGCAGCGTCATAAACGGGGGCGCTGAAGCTTTCTTT

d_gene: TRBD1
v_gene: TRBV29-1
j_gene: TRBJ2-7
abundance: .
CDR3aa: CSVAGTGGIYEQYF
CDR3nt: TGCAGCGTTGCCGGGACAGGGGGGATCTACGAGCAGTACTTC

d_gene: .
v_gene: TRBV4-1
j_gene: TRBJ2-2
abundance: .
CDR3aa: CASSQGTTNTGELFF
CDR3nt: TGCGCCAGCAGCCAAGGGACAACGAACACCGGGGAGCTGTTTTTT

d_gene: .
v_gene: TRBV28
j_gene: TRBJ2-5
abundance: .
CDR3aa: CASSPPQTQETQYF
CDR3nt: TGTGCCAGCAGTCCCCCACAGACCCAAGAGACCCAGTACTTC

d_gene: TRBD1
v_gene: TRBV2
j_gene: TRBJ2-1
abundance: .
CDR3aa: CASSEWMGQLNNEQFF
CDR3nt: TGTGCCAGCAGTGAATGGATGGGACAGCTTAACAATGAGCAGTTCTTC

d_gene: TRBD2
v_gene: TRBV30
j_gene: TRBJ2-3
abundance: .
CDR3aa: CAWSLKAGASTDTQYF
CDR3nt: TGTGCCTGGAGTTTGAAAGCGGGGGCTTCCACAGATACGCAGTATTTT

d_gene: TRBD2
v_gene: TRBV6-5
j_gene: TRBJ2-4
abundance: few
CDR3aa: CASSYSGGINIQYF
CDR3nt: TGTGCCAGCAGTTACAGCGGGGGAATAAACATTCAGTACTTC

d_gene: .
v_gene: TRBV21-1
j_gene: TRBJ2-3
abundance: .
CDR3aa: CASSIGTDHHTDTQYF
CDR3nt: TGTGCCAGCAGCATAGGGACGGATCACCACACAGATACGCAGTATTTT

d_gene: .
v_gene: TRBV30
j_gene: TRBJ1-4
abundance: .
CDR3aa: CAWSDLEGKREKLFF
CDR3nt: TGTGCCTGGAGTGACCTGGAGGGGAAAAGGGAAAAACTGTTTTTT

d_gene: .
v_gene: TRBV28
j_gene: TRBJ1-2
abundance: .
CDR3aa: CASSFAAGYTF
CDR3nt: TGTGCCAGCAGTTTCGCTGCGGGCTACACCTTC

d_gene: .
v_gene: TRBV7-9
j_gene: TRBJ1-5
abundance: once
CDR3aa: CASSLGHQGNQPQHF
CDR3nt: TGTGCCAGCAGCTTAGGACACCAGGGCAATCAGCCCCAGCATTTT

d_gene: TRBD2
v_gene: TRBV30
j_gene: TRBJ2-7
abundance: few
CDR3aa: CAWSETSGDGEQYF
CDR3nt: TGTGCCTGGAGTGAAACTAGCGGGGATGGCGAGCAGTACTTC

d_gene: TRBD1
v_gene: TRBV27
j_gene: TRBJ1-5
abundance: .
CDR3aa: CASSPGQQNQPQHF
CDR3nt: TGTGCCAGCAGTCCGGGACAGCAAAATCAGCCCCAGCATTTT

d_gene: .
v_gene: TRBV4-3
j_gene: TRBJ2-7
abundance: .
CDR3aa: CASSQDRVDYEQYF
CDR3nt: TGCGCCAGCAGCCAAGACAGGGTTGACTACGAGCAGTACTTC

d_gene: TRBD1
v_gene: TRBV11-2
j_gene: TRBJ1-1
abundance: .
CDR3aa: CASSRGTVDWAFF
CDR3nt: TGTGCCAGCAGCCGCGGGACAGTCGACTGGGCTTTCTTT

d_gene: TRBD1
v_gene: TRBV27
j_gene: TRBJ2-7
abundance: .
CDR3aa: CASSLSGQEQYF
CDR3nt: TGTGCCAGCAGTTTATCGGGACAGGAGCAGTACTTC

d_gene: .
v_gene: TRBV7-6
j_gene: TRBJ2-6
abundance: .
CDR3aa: CASSPLGGGSGANVLTF
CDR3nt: TGTGCCAGCAGCCCCCTAGGCGGTGGCTCTGGGGCCAACGTCCTGACTTTC

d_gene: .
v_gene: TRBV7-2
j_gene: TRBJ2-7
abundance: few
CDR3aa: CASSLGRNKGHEQYF
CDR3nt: TGTGCCAGCAGCTTAGGTCGGAATAAAGGCCACGAGCAGTACTTC

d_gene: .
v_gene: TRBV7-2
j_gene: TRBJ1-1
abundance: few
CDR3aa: CASFSNTEAFF
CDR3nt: TGTGCCAGCTTTTCCAACACTGAAGCTTTCTTT

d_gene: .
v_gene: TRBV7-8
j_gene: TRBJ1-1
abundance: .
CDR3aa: CASSSSTGWNTEAFF
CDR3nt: TGTGCCAGCAGCTCCTCCACAGGGTGGAACACTGAAGCTTTCTTT

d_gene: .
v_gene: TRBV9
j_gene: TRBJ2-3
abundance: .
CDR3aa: CASSVDGDTQYF
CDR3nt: TGTGCCAGCAGCGTAGACGGTGATACGCAGTATTTT

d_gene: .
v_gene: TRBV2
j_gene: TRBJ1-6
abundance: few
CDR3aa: CASHSPLHF
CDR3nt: TGTGCCAGTCATTCACCCCTCCACTTT

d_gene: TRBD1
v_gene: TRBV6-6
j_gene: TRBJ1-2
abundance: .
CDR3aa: CASSDTGGHGYTF
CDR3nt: TGTGCCAGCAGTGACACAGGGGGTCACGGCTACACCTTC

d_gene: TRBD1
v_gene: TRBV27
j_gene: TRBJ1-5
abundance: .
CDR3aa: CASRTGARNQPQHF
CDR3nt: TGTGCCAGCAGGACAGGGGCGCGTAATCAGCCCCAGCATTTT

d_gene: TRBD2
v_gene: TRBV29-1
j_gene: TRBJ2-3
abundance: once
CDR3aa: CSVVGTRQDTQYF
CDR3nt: TGCAGCGTTGTGGGGACTAGGCAAGATACGCAGTATTTT

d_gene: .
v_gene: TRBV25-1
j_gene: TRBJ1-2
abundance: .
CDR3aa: CVSSETGTLGGYTF
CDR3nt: TGTGTCAGCAGTGAAACAGGGACCTTGGGCGGCTACACCTTC

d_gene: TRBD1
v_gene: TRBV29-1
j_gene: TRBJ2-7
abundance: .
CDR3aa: CSVEPSLDRGAGEQYF
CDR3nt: TGCAGCGTTGAACCAAGTCTCGACAGGGGTGCTGGCGAGCAGTACTTC

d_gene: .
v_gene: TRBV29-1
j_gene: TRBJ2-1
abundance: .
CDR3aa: CSVEGRDPEQFF
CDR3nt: TGCAGCGTTGAAGGGCGGGATCCCGAGCAGTTCTTC

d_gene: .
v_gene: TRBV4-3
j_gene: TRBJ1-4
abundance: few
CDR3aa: CASSQDGLGGEKLFF
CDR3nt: TGCGCCAGCAGCCAAGATGGGTTAGGTGGTGAAAAACTGTTTTTT